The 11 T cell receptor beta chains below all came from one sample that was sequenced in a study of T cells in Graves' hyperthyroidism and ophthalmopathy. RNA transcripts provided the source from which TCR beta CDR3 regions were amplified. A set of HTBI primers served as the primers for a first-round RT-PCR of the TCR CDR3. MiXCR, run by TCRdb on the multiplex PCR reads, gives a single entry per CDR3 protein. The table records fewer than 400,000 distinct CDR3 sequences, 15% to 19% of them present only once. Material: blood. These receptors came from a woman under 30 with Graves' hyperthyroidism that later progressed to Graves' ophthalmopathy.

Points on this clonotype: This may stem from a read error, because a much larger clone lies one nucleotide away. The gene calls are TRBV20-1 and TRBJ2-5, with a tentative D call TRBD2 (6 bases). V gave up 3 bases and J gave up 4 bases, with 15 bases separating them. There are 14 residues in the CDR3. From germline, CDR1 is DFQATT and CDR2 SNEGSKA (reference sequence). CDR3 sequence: CSASRGDPRETQYF. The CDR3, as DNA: TGCAGTGCTAGCCGCGGGGACCCCCGAGAGACCCAGTACTTC.

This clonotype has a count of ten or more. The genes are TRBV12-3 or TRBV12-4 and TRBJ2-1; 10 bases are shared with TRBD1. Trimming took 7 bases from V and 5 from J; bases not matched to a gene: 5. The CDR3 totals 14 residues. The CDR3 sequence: CASIKGTGDNEQFF. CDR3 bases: TGTGCCAGCATTAAGGGGACAGGGGACAATGAGCAGTTCTTC.

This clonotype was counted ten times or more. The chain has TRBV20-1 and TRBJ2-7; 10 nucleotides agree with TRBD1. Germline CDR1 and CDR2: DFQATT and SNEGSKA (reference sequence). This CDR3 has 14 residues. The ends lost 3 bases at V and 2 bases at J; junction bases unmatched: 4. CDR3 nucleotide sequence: TGCAGTGCTAGGCCGGGACAGGGGACCTACGAGCAGTACTTC. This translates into CSARPGQGTYEQYF.

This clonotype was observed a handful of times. The CDR3 nucleotides are TGTGCCAGCAGTTCAGAGAGGAACACTGAAGCTTTCTTT. Translation: CASSSERNTEAFF. The chain couples TRBV6-1 to TRBJ1-1; D gene uncertain. V was cut by 5 bases and J by 1 base, with 8 bases left in between. The CDR3 has 13 residues. Germline V gene sequence: CDR1 MNHNS, CDR2 SASEGT.

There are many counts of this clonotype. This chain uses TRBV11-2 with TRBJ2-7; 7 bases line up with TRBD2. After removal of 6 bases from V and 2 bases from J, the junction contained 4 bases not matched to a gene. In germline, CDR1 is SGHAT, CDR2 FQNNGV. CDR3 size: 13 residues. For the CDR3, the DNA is TGTGCCAGCAGACTAGCGCCGGCCTACGAGCAGTACTTC. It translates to CASRLAPAYEQYF.

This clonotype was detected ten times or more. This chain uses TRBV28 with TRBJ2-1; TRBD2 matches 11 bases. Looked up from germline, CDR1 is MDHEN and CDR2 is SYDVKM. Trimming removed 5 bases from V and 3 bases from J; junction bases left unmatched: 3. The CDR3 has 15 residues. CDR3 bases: TGTGCCAGCAGTCCACTAGCGGGAGACTACAATGAGCAGTTCTTC. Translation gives CASSPLAGDYNEQFF.

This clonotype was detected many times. Here the CDR3 reads CASSPSGKTQYF. In DNA form, the CDR3 reads TGTGCCAGCAGCCCCTCCGGGAAGACCCAGTACTTC. The chain links TRBV7-2 to TRBJ2-5; D might be TRBD2 (5 bases). In germline, CDR1 is SGHTA, CDR2 FQGNSA. Trimming pared 5 bases from V and 6 bases from J, leaving 10 bases between. This CDR3 has 12 amino acids.

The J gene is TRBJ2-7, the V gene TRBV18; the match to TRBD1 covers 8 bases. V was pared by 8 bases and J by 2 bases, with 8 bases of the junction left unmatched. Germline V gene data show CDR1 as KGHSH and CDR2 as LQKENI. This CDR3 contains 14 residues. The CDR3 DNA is TGTGCCAGCCGACCCGGGACAGGCCCCTACGAGCAGTACTTC. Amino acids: CASRPGTGPYEQYF.

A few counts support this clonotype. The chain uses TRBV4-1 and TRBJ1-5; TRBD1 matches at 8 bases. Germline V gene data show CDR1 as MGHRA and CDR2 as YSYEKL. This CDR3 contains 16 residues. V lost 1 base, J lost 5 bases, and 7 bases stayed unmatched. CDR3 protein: CASSQAGGRGHQPQHF. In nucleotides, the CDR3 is TGCGCCAGCAGCCAAGCGGGGGGCAGGGGGCATCAGCCCCAGCATTTT.

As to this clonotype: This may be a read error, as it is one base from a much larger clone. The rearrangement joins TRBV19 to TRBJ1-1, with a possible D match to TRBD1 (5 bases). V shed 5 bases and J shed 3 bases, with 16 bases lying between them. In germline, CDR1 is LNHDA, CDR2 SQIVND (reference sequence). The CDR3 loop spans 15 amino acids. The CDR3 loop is CASSATLRADTEAFF. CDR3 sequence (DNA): TGTGCCAGTAGTGCCACGCTCAGGGCGGACACTGAAGCTTTCTTT.

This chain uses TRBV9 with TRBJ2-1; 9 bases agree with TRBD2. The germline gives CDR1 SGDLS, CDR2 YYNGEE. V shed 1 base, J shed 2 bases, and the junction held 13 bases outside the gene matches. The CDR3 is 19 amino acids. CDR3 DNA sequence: TGTGCCAGCAGCGTAAACCCAGCGGGAGGTTCCGTCACCTACAATGAGCAGTTCTTC. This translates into CASSVNPAGGSVTYNEQFF.